The 21 T cell receptor beta chains listed next were all sequenced from one sample in a study of blood T cells in healthy people across ages. A second PCR of 7 to 11 cycles used a sample-barcoded 5' primer and a J-beta primer mix. TCRdb reprocessed the 5' RACE reads with MiXCR, giving one entry per CDR3 protein. The sample carries hundreds of thousands of distinct CDR3 sequences, less than 45% recorded once. The material sequenced was blood. These receptors all come from a man aged 80 or over in good health.

This clonotype occurred once. This may stem from a read error, because a much larger clone lies one nucleotide away. The chain combines TRBV29-1 with TRBJ2-5; D is uncertain. Germline V gives CDR1 SQVTM, CDR2 ANQGSEA. This CDR3 contains 16 residues. V lost 4 bases to trimming and J lost 5 bases, with 23 bases between them. The CDR3 loop is CSVAGSLGSRLETQYF. The CDR3, as DNA: TGCAGCGTTGCAGGCAGCCTGGGATCCCGGTTGGAGACCCAGTACTTC.

The V call is TRBV6-5, the J call TRBJ2-3; D uncertain. The germline V gene has CDR1 MNHEY and CDR2 SVGAGI. Trimming stripped 7 bases from V and 5 bases from J, with 19 bases between. The length of the CDR3 is 15 residues. For the CDR3, the DNA is TGTGCCAGCACCCCCGCTTTGGTTCAGAAAGATACGCAGTATTTT. Translating it yields CASTPALVQKDTQYF.

This clonotype was found a few times. The J gene is TRBJ2-1, the V gene TRBV6-2 or TRBV6-3; possibly TRBD1 for D (7 bases). In germline, CDR1 is MNHEY, CDR2 SVGEGT. The CDR3 consists of 15 residues. Trimming stripped 2 bases from V and 10 bases from J, with 18 bases between. The CDR3 nucleotides are TGTGCCAGCAGTTACAGCAGGGGGGCAGAAGGCGAGCAGTTCTTC. Translated, it gives CASSYSRGAEGEQFF.

This clonotype was detected only a few times. This chain uses TRBV6-2 or TRBV6-3 with TRBJ2-5, with a tentative D call TRBD2 (6 bases). The CDR3 runs 12 residues. Germline lookup yields CDR1 MNHEY and CDR2 SVGEGT. Between the trimmed V and J ends, which lost 6 bases and 11 bases, there was a span of 16 bases. The CDR3: CASSQISGEQYF. For the CDR3, the DNA is TGTGCCAGCAGCCAAATTAGCGGTGAGCAGTACTTC.

This chain connects TRBV7-3 to TRBJ1-1; unclear D gene. Deletions cut 2 bases from V and 3 bases from J, with 7 bases between. The CDR3 length is 13 residues. Per the germline V gene, CDR1 is SGHTA and CDR2 is FQGTGA. The CDR3 bases are TGTGCCAGCAGCTTACAGCCTTACACTGAAGCTTTCTTT. It specifies CASSLQPYTEAFF.

This clonotype appeared many times. V gene TRBV7-8 combines with J gene TRBJ1-1, with a possible D match to TRBD1 (5 bases). CDR1 is SGHVS, CDR2 FQNEAQ, per germline. This CDR3 has 15 amino acids. The V end lost 4 bases, the J end lost 0 bases, and 12 bases lay between the germline ends. CDR3 sequence: CASSSSGRLNTEAFF. CDR3 bases: TGTGCCAGCAGCTCCTCGGGACGGCTGAACACTGAAGCTTTCTTT.

The chain links TRBV28 to TRBJ2-1; TRBD1 matches at 8 bases. J was trimmed by 1 base and V by 7 bases; bases with no gene match: 9. Germline V gene data show CDR1 as MDHEN and CDR2 as SYDVKM. The CDR3 is 16 amino acids. The CDR3 spells CASTAYGDRSYNEQFF. The DNA of the CDR3 is TGTGCCAGCACTGCCTACGGGGACAGGTCCTACAATGAGCAGTTCTTC. The whole variable domain, filled in from reference TRBV28 and TRBJ2-1, reads DVKVTQSSRYLVKRTGEKVFLECVQDMDHENMFWYRQDPGLGLRLIYFSYDVKMKEKGDIPEGYSVSREKKERFSLILESASTNQTSMYLCASTAYGDRSYNEQFFGPGTRLTVL.

The CDR3 DNA sequence: TGTGCCAGCAGCCAAGGGGGGGCAGCAGGAAACACCATATATTTT. Its protein product is CASSQGGAAGNTIYF. The chain links TRBV3-1 to TRBJ1-3; a weak D match, TRBD1 (6 bases). The germline V and J ends were trimmed by 1 base and 4 bases, with 11 bases remaining between them. Germline CDR1 reads LGHDT; CDR2 reads YNNKEL (reference sequence). The CDR3 has 15 residues.

This clonotype was recorded a few times. The V and J genes are TRBV7-2 and TRBJ2-2; 7 nucleotides line up with TRBD2. V shed 0 bases, J shed 5 bases, and the junction held 6 bases outside the gene matches. This CDR3 region has 16 residues. Germline V gene lookup returns CDR1 SGHTA and CDR2 FQGNSA. Here the CDR3 DNA reads TGTGCCAGCAGCTTAGCGCTATTGGGGGGGACCGGGGAGCTGTTTTTT. This codes for CASSLALLGGTGELFF.

This rearrangement joins TRBV21-1 to TRBJ2-1; TRBD1, the table's D call, was not compared with the DNA. TRBV21-1 is noted as a pseudogene. This CDR3 spans 13 amino acids. The DNA for the CDR3 is TGTGCCAGCAGCAATCACAGGGTCAATGAGCAGTTCTTC. It is translated as CASSNHRVNEQFF.

V and J are TRBV19 and TRBJ1-6; tentatively, D is TRBD1 (6 bases). V dropped 7 bases and J dropped 0 bases, with 10 bases sitting between them. The V gene's germline CDR1 is LNHDA and CDR2 SQIVND (reference sequence). The CDR3 sequence is 15 residues long. The CDR3 loop reads CASKGQRSYNSPLHF. DNA for the CDR3: TGTGCCAGTAAGGGACAACGCTCCTATAATTCACCCCTCCACTTT.

J is TRBJ2-7 and V is TRBV10-2, with TRBD2 matching 10 bases. The CDR3 totals 16 residues. V was pared by 0 bases and J by 2 bases, with 4 bases of the junction left unmatched. Germline V gene sequence: CDR1 WSHSY, CDR2 SAAADI. In DNA, the CDR3 is TGCGCCAGCAGTGAGTCCACTAGCGGGATTGCCTACGAGCAGTACTTC. Translating gives CASSESTSGIAYEQYF.

This clonotype was observed a single time. CDR3: CATSNLDRSPQSQYF. Written as DNA, the CDR3 is TGTGCCACCAGCAATTTGGACAGGAGCCCCCAGTCCCAGTACTTC. The chain has TRBV15 and TRBJ2-5, with TRBD1 matching 7 bases. The J segment lost 9 bases and the V segment lost 4 bases, leaving 14 bases of the junction unmatched. Germline CDR1 and CDR2: LNHNV and YYDKDF (reference sequence). CDR3 length: 15 amino acids.

This clonotype was seen a handful of times. The chain uses TRBV2 and TRBJ2-7; D is unclear. The CDR3 loop spans 15 amino acids. Germline assignment: CDR1 SNHLY and CDR2 FYNNEI. Trimming left V 3 bases short and J 3 bases short, with 15 bases between. CDR3 protein: CASSDPIPHLYEQYF. The CDR3 DNA follows: TGTGCCAGCAGTGATCCAATCCCCCACCTCTACGAGCAGTACTTC.

In this sample, this clonotype turned up a few times. The V and J genes are TRBV29-1 and TRBJ2-7; a weak D match, TRBD2 (6 bases). CDR1 is SQVTM and CDR2 is ANQGSEA in the germline V gene. CDR3 size: 13 residues. The germline V and J ends were trimmed by 7 bases and 0 bases, with 13 bases remaining between them. CDR3 nucleotides: TGCAGCGCTATAGCGGATAGCTCCTACGAGCAGTACTTC. This sequence encodes CSAIADSSYEQYF.

The CDR3 is CASSLAGTNEQYF. As DNA, the CDR3 is TGCGCCAGCAGCTTGGCGGGGACTAACGAGCAGTACTTC. The chain combines TRBV5-1 with TRBJ2-7; 7 nucleotides agree with TRBD2. The CDR3 totals 13 residues. CDR1 is SGHRS and CDR2 is YFSETQ in the germline V gene. The ends lost 0 bases at V and 5 bases at J; junction bases unmatched: 2.

To note about this clonotype: Since a much larger clone is just one base distant, this may be a read error. The chain couples TRBV29-1 to TRBJ2-5, with 7 bases matching TRBD2. The germline V gene has CDR1 SQVTM and CDR2 ANQGSEA. The CDR3 is made up of 13 amino acids. The V and J ends lost 4 bases and 11 bases, in that order; junction bases with no gene match: 13. The CDR3 sequence: CSVGQRDSYKQYF. DNA of the CDR3: TGCAGCGTTGGCCAGCGGGACTCCTACAAGCAGTACTTC. Based on the CDR3 plus reference TRBV29-1 and TRBJ2-5, the full variable domain is SAVISQKPSRDICQRGTSLTIQCQVDSQVTMMFWYRQQPGQSLTLIATANQGSEATYESGFVIDKFPISRPNLTFSTLTVSNMSPEDSSIYLCSVGQRDSYKQYFGPGTRLLVL.

In this sample, this clonotype turned up once. V is TRBV7-8 and J is TRBJ2-5; TRBD2 matches 7 bases. Germline CDR1 reads SGHVS; CDR2 reads FQNEAQ. The junction had 26 bases not matched to a gene; V was cut back by 5 bases and J by 11 bases. The CDR3 sequence is 18 residues long. CDR3 amino acids: CASSLRVAGFPIYNEQYF. In nucleotides, the CDR3 is TGTGCCAGCAGCCTCAGGGTAGCGGGCTTTCCTATCTACAATGAGCAGTACTTC.

A few counts support this clonotype. The chain has TRBV20-1 and TRBJ2-7, with 8 bases aligning to TRBD1. Judging by the DNA end, TRBJ2-5 fits better; the J call may be wrong. CDR1 is DFQATT, CDR2 SNEGSKA, per germline (reference sequence). The length of the CDR3 is 15 residues. The CDR3 DNA reads as TGCAGTGCTAGGTGGCATCAGGGGGCTAGAGAGACCCAGTACTTC. Its protein is CSARWHQGARETQYF.

This clonotype was found a few times. V gene TRBV11-2 combines with J gene TRBJ2-4, with no clear D. The V end was cut by 5 bases, the J end by 0 bases, with 11 bases between. The CDR3 is made up of 15 amino acids. Germline assignment: CDR1 SGHAT and CDR2 FQNNGV. The CDR3 here is CASSPVRVAKNIQYF. In DNA form, the CDR3 reads TGTGCCAGCAGCCCGGTTAGGGTAGCCAAAAACATTCAGTACTTC.

The V and J genes are TRBV25-1 and TRBJ1-1; unclear D gene. The CDR3 is 12 amino acids. Per the germline V gene, CDR1 is MGHDK and CDR2 is SYGVNS. Deletions cut 3 bases from V and 8 bases from J, with 10 bases between. This chain's CDR3 is CASSDMRMEAFF. The CDR3 DNA sequence: TGTGCCAGCAGTGATATGCGTATGGAAGCTTTCTTT.